This T cell receptor (beta chain) appears in the sequencing data of a study of T-cell memory formation after mild COVID-19. Study at large: TCR clusters showed largely donor specificity. Study-wide points: Memory cells collected pre-infection included some clones that later responded, suggesting cross-reactive memory joined. Whether second-wave clones peaking at day 37 were SARS-CoV-2 specific went unconfirmed.

This CDR3 region has 12 residues. Trimming removed 3 bases at V and 5 bases at J, with 7 bases between. CDR1 is LNHDA, CDR2 SQIVND, per germline (reference sequence). A note on this clonotype: The antigen remains unidentified.

TCRdb re-called the 5' RACE reads through MiXCR, storing one row per CDR3 protein. Here the sample spans some 190,000 distinct CDR3 sequences, 16% being singletons. The chain carries TRBV19 and TRBJ2-5; unclear D gene. Input material: PBMCs or a T cell subset sorted from them (not recorded which). The receptor comes from an adult woman who had mild COVID-19 (a few samples of this study predate the infection). Cell type and time point are not known. The CDR3 is CASSMVGETQYF. CDR3 coding DNA: TGTGCCAGTAGTATGGTGGGGGAGACCCAGTACTTC.